This T cell receptor beta chain was sequenced for a study of T cells after yellow fever vaccination. Trimming shortened V by 5 bases and J by 1 base, and 8 bases separated the two germline ends. The CDR3 loop spans 13 amino acids. Researchers made TCR cDNA using 5'RACE template switching, and this step added a universal primer site and UMIs. TCRdb re-derived calls from the 5' RACE reads in MiXCR, one entry per CDR3 protein. The sample carries approximately 74,000 distinct CDR3 sequences, around 6.5% recorded once. Overall study results and limits: Across the CD4 and CD8 compartments, a small share of clonotypes was present in both. The bulk population could contribute abundant contaminating clonotypes to FACS-sorted repertoires.

This clonotype has ten or more counts. Its target is unknown. The receptor's source is a man between 18 and 29 years old who received the YFV17D yellow fever vaccine. Material: CD8+ T cells sorted from PBMCs, obtained less than 6 days after the first yellow fever vaccination. This chain joins TRBV12-3 or TRBV12-4 and TRBJ1-1; D possibly corresponds to TRBD1 (6 bases). CDR3 sequence (DNA): TGTGCCAGCAGTAAACAGGGGAACACTGAAGCTTTCTTT. Translation gives CASSKQGNTEAFF.